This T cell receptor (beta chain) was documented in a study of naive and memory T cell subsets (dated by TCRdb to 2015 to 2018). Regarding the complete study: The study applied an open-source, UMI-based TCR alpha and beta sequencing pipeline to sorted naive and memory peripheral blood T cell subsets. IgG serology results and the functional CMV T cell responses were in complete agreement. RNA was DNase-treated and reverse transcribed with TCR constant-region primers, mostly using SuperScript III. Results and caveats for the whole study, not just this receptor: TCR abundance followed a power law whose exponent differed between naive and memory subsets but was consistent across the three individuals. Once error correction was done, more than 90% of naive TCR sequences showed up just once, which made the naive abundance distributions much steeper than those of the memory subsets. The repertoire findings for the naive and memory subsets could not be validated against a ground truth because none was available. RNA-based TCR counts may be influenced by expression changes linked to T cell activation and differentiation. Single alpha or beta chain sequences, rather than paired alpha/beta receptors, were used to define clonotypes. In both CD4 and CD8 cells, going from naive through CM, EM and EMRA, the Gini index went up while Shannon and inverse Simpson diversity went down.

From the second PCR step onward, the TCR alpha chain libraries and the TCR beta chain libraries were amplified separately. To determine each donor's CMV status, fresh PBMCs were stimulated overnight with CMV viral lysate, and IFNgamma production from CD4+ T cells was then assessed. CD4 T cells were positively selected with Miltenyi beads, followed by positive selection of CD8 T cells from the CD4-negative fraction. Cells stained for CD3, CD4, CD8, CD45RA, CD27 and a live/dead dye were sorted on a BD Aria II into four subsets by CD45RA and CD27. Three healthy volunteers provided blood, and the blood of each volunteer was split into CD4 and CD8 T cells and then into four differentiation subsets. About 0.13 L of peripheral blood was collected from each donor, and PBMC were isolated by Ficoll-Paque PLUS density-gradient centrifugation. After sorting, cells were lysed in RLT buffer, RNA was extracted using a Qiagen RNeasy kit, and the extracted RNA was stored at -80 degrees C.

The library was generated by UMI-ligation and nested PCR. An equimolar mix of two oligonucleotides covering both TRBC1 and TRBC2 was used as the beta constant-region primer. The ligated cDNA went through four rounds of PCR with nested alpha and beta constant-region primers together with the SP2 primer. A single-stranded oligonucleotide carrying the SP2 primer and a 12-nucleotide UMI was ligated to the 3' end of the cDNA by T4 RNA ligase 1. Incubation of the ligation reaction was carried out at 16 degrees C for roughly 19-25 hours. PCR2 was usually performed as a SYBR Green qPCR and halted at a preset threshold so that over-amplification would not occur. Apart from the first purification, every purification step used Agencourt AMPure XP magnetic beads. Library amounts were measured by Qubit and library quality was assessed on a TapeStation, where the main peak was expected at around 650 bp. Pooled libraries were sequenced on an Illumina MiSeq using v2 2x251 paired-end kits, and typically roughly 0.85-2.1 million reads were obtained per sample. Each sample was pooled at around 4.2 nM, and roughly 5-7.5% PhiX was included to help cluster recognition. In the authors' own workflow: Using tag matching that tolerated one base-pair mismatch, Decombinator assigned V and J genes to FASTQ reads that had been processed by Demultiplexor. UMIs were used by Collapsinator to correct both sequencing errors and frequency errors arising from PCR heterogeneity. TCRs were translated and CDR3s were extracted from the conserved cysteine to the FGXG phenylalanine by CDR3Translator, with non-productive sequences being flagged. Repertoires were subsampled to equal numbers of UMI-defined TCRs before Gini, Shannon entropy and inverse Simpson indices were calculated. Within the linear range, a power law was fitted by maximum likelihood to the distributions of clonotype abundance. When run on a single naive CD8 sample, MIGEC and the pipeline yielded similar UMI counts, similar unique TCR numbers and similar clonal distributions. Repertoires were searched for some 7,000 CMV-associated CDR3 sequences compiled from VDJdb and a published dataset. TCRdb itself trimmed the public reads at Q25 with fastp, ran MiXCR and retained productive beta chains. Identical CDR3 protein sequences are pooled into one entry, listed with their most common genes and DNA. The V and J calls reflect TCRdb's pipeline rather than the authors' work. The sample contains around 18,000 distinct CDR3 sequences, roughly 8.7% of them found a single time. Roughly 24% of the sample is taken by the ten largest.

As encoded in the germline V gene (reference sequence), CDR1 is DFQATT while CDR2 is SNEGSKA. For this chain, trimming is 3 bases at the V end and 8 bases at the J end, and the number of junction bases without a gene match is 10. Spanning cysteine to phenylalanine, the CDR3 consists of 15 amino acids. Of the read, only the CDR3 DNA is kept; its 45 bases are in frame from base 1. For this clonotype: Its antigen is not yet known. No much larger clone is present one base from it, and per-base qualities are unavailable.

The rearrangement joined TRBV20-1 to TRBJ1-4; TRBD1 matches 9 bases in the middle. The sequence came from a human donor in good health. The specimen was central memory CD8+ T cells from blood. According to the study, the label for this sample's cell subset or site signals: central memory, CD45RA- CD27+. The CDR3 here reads CSASTPGQGAEKLFF. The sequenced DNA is TGCAGTGCTAGTACGCCGGGACAGGGTGCCGAAAAACTGTTTTTT.